This T cell receptor beta chain originates from a study of T cell repertoires in cytomegalovirus infection. On the study more broadly: CMV epitopes that were recently identified and HLA-C-restricted were used alongside well-studied HLA-B-restricted ones. CMV infection and matching HLA type were both indicated by public TCR beta signatures.

V was trimmed by 1 base and J by 10 bases, leaving 12 bases between them. The CDR3 contains 13 residues. Per the germline V gene, CDR1 is SGHTA and CDR2 is FQGNSA. In regard to this clonotype: No antigen is known for it.

Notes on the study in general: Cumulative public TCR beta family frequency identified carriers of CMV plus the relevant HLA. HLA-C-restricted CMV-specific TCR beta clonotypes were dominant in the ex vivo response.

MiXCR was run by TCRdb on the reads, yielding one entry per CDR3 protein. This table holds about half a million distinct CDR3 sequences, around 35% found once. This TCR derives from a human donor in good health (CMV status not recorded). Some clones in this sample may be carry-over from other donors' samples. The source was cultured PBMCs, collected from culture after CMV antigen stimulation. V is TRBV7-2 and J is TRBJ2-3, with D possibly matching TRBD2 (5 bases). The CDR3 DNA reads TGTGCCAGCAGCTTAGTGAGGGCTTCAGCGCAGTATTTT. Its translation: CASSLVRASAQYF.